The 30 T cell receptor beta chains given below trace back to one sample, sequenced in a study of blood T cells in healthy people across ages (dated by TCRdb to 2013 to 2016). The library was prepared using 5' RACE. The data were produced on an Illumina HiSeq 2500. The second PCR ran for about 6 to 12 cycles and used a J-beta primer mix along with a sample-barcoded 5' primer. TCRdb passed the public sequencing reads through fastp at Q25 and MiXCR, retaining productive beta sequences. Each entry merges the rows of one CDR3 protein and shows their most common DNA and genes. Within this sample are about 1 million distinct CDR3 sequences, with around 43% of them counted one time only. The ten top clones hold 18% of the sample. The sample taken for sequencing was blood. These receptors came from a woman aged 55-69 years in good health.

The chain combines TRBV20-1 with TRBJ2-1; 13 nucleotides match TRBD2. The germline CDR1 and CDR2 sequences are DFQATT and SNEGSKA (reference sequence). Losses at the gene ends were 7 bases for V and 4 bases for J; bases not matched to a gene: 10. CDR3 length: 16 amino acids. The CDR3 protein is CSGGGTSGTFYNEQFF. CDR3 bases: TGCAGTGGGGGGGGGACTAGCGGGACATTTTACAATGAGCAGTTCTTC.

This clonotype was recorded a few times. The gene calls are TRBV6-2 or TRBV6-3 and TRBJ2-1; 13 bases are a match to TRBD2. Trimming removed 5 bases from V and 0 bases from J; junction bases left unmatched: 13. Per the germline V gene, CDR1 is MNHEY and CDR2 is SVGEGT. This CDR3 has 20 residues. The CDR3, as DNA: TGTGCCAGCAGTCCCTTAGCGGGGACTAGCGGGAAGAGCTCCTACAATGAGCAGTTCTTC. It is translated as CASSPLAGTSGKSSYNEQFF.

V is TRBV20-1 and J is TRBJ2-4; maybe TRBD2 (5 bases). The DNA end favors TRBJ2-7, so the J call may be wrong. Per the germline V gene, CDR1 is DFQATT and CDR2 is SNEGSKA (reference sequence). This CDR3 comprises 12 residues. The CDR3 nucleotides read TGCAGTGCTAAGAGCGGACCTTACGAGCAGTACTTC. It translates to CSAKSGPYEQYF.

The chain recombines TRBV10-3 with TRBJ2-7; 12 bases match TRBD2. The CDR3 is made up of 15 amino acids. Germline CDR1 is ENHRY and CDR2 is SYGVKD. The V gene end was trimmed by 4 bases and the J gene end by 6 bases; junction bases not matched to a gene: 7. The CDR3 reads CAISGLAGGPGEQYF. In DNA form, the CDR3 reads TGTGCCATCAGTGGGCTAGCGGGAGGGCCTGGCGAGCAGTACTTC.

V and J are TRBV4-2 and TRBJ2-7; the D gene could be TRBD1 or TRBD2 (5 bases each). Germline values: CDR1 LGHNA, CDR2 YNFKEQ. V was pared by 1 base and J by 9 bases, with 25 bases between. The CDR3 length is 17 residues. The DNA of the CDR3 is TGTGCCAGCAGCCAAGTAGGGCGGAGTGGGGTTAGGGACGGGCAGTACTTC. Protein sequence: CASSQVGRSGVRDGQYF.

The chain uses TRBV9 and TRBJ2-1; 11 nucleotides align to TRBD2. The CDR3 contains 15 residues. The germline CDR1 and CDR2 sequences are SGDLS and YYNGEE. Trimming at V came to 0 bases and at J to 7 bases, leaving 3 bases not matched to a gene. This CDR3 reads CASSVETSGTNEQFF. Written as DNA, the CDR3 is TGTGCCAGCAGCGTAGAGACTAGCGGGACTAATGAGCAGTTCTTC. Looking up the rest from reference TRBV9 and TRBJ2-1 gives the full variable domain: DSGVTQTPKHLITATGQRVTLRCSPRSGDLSVYWYQQSLDQGLQFLIQYYNGEERAKGNILERFSAQQFPDLHSELNLSSLELGDSALYFCASSVETSGTNEQFFGPGTRLTVL.

This chain uses TRBV7-3 with TRBJ2-1, with D perhaps matching TRBD1 (5 bases). Germline assignment: CDR1 SGHTA and CDR2 FQGTGA. The CDR3 spans 15 residues. V was clipped by 4 bases and J by 4 bases, with 14 bases between them. The CDR3 here is CASSSTGSQYNEQFF. The CDR3 nucleotides read TGTGCCAGCAGCTCCACAGGATCACAATACAATGAGCAGTTCTTC.

This sequence joins TRBV18 and TRBJ2-3; 14 bases align to TRBD2. The CDR3 covers 20 residues. Trimming took 3 bases from V and 1 from J; bases not matched to a gene: 12. CDR1 is KGHSH and CDR2 is LQKENI in the germline V gene. CDR3 residues: CASSPLRRTSGRLRTDTQYF. CDR3 sequence (DNA): TGTGCCAGCTCACCCCTCAGGAGGACTAGCGGGAGGTTGCGCACAGATACGCAGTATTTT.

This rearrangement joins TRBV6-2 or TRBV6-3 to TRBJ2-3, with TRBD2 matching 9 bases. Germline CDR1 and CDR2: MNHEY and SVGEGT. The CDR3 is 15 amino acids. The V and J ends lost 2 bases and 6 bases, in that order; junction bases with no gene match: 6. Here the CDR3 reads CASSYGLAGRDTQYF. For the CDR3, the DNA is TGTGCCAGCAGTTACGGGCTAGCGGGAAGGGATACGCAGTATTTT.

The table lists this clonotype with a few counts. This sequence joins TRBV7-9 and TRBJ2-3; possibly TRBD2 for D (5 bases). The CDR3 contains 12 residues. V shed 1 base and J shed 14 bases, with 13 bases lying between them. CDR1 SEHNR and CDR2 FQNEAQ come from the germline V gene (reference sequence). The CDR3 DNA follows: TGTGCCAGCAGCTTAGGGCGTACTAGTAGGTATTTT. The encoded protein is CASSLGRTSRYF. The variable domain in full, with the rest retrieved from reference TRBV7-9 and TRBJ2-3, is DTGVSQNPRHKITKRGQNVTFRCDPISEHNRLYWYRQTLGQGPEFLTYFQNEAQLEKSRLLSDRFSAERPKGSFSTLEIQRTEQGDSAMYLCASSLGRTSRYFGPGTRLTVL.

This clonotype has more than one count but fewer than ten. J is TRBJ1-5 and V is TRBV5-1, with D unclear. The germline V gene has CDR1 SGHRS and CDR2 YFSETQ. The ends were cut back, 2 bases at V and 8 bases at J, with 11 bases in the middle. The length of the CDR3 is 13 residues. The CDR3 DNA reads as TGCGCCAGCAGCTTACGGGGATCAGAGCCCCAGCATTTT. Encoded protein: CASSLRGSEPQHF.

The chain is built from TRBV12-3 or TRBV12-4 and TRBJ2-1, with 12 bases that match TRBD2. V dropped 4 bases and J dropped 8; count of bases not matched to a gene: 6. The CDR3 has 15 amino acids. The CDR3 DNA is TGTGCCAGCAGTTCGTCTAGCGGGAGGGCCCATGAGCAGTTCTTC. Translating gives CASSSSSGRAHEQFF.

This clonotype was found a few times. In DNA form, the CDR3 reads TGCAGTGCTAGATTTCCCTTCGGGACTAGCGGGATTGGCACAGATACGCAGTATTTT. Translation gives CSARFPFGTSGIGTDTQYF. The chain is built from TRBV20-1 and TRBJ2-3, with TRBD2 matching 13 bases. The CDR3 spans 19 residues. With V trimmed by 2 bases and J by 1 base, 12 bases remained unmatched. Germline V CDR1 and CDR2: DFQATT, SNEGSKA (reference sequence).

V usage is TRBV2 and J usage is TRBJ2-1; 9 positions match TRBD1. CDR1 is SNHLY and CDR2 is FYNNEI in the germline V gene. The V and J ends lost 5 bases and 13 bases, in that order; junction bases with no gene match: 3. This CDR3 has 11 amino acids. The CDR3 DNA follows: TGTGCCAGCAGTACAGGGGGCCCCCAGTTCTTC. Amino acids: CASSTGGPQFF.

This clonotype appeared once. CDR3 DNA: TGTGCCAGCAGTGCCCAGGGGACAGGGCAGGTTTTAGCTAATGAAAAACTGTTTTTT. It is translated as CASSAQGTGQVLANEKLFF. The V and J genes are TRBV12-3 or TRBV12-4 and TRBJ1-4, with 9 bases identical to TRBD1. The CDR3 contains 19 residues. V shed 5 bases and J 3 bases; nucleotides not matched to a gene: 16.

The chain links TRBV3-1 to TRBJ2-5; weak D call: TRBD2 (6 bases). The CDR3 length is 13 residues. The ends were cut back, 3 bases at V and 3 bases at J, with 8 bases in the middle. CDR1 and CDR2 (germline): LGHDT, YNNKEL (reference sequence). The chain's CDR3 is CASSQRGEETQYF. In DNA form, the CDR3 reads TGTGCCAGCAGCCAGCGCGGGGAAGAGACCCAGTACTTC.

At least ten counts were recorded for this clonotype. The chain has TRBV20-1 and TRBJ2-5; D is unresolved. This CDR3 is built from 14 residues. The germline V gene encodes CDR1 DFQATT and CDR2 SNEGSKA (reference sequence). Trimming removed 3 bases at V and 5 bases at J, with 16 bases between. The CDR3 DNA sequence: TGCAGTGCTAGTGATGGACGACCCGGGGAGACCCAGTACTTC. Protein sequence: CSASDGRPGETQYF.

This clonotype has more than one count but fewer than ten. J is TRBJ2-1 and V is TRBV20-1; 8 bases fit TRBD1. Germline V gene data show CDR1 as DFQATT and CDR2 as SNEGSKA (reference sequence). The J segment lost 15 bases and the V segment lost 1 base, leaving 5 bases of the junction unmatched. CDR3 length equals 11 residues. CDR3 bases: TGCAGTGCTAGAGGAGTTGGACAGGGGTTCTTC. Translation gives CSARGVGQGFF.

This clonotype was found a few times. The chain carries TRBV27 and TRBJ2-1, with TRBD2 matching 9 bases. The trim removed 3 bases at V and 5 bases at J, leaving 11 bases unmatched. This CDR3 has 17 residues. CDR1 and CDR2 (germline): MNHEY, SMNVEV (reference sequence). DNA for the CDR3: TGTGCCAGCAGTTTTCTAGTAAGCGGGAGGAATAACAATGAGCAGTTCTTC. Translating it yields CASSFLVSGRNNNEQFF.

The CDR3 DNA reads TGTGCCAGCAGTCCACAGGGAAGGAACATTCAGTACTTC. This encodes CASSPQGRNIQYF. V and J are TRBV27 and TRBJ2-4; TRBD1 is a possible D gene (6 bases). Trimming took 5 bases from V and 7 from J, leaving 12 bases between them. Per germline, CDR1 MNHEY and CDR2 SMNVEV (reference sequence). The CDR3 spans 13 residues.

This chain uses TRBV27 with TRBJ2-3, with D perhaps assigned TRBD1 or TRBD2 (5 bases each). The CDR3 loop spans 17 amino acids. The ends were cut back, 9 bases at V and 1 base at J, with 23 bases in the middle. Germline values: CDR1 MNHEY, CDR2 SMNVEV (reference sequence). The CDR3 loop is CASTRDPSRVGTDTQYF. The DNA for the CDR3 is TGTGCCAGTACCCGGGACCCCAGCAGGGTCGGCACAGATACGCAGTATTTT.

This clonotype turned up a few times. The V gene is TRBV6-5, the J gene TRBJ2-3; TRBD1 is a possible D gene (6 bases). V was shortened by 0 bases and J by 2 bases, with 18 bases between the two germline ends. The germline V gene has CDR1 MNHEY and CDR2 SVGAGI. The CDR3 has 18 residues. The CDR3 DNA sequence: TGTGCCAGCAGTTACTCCCGTCGGCTGGCAGGGGACACAGATACGCAGTATTTT. Amino acid sequence: CASSYSRRLAGDTDTQYF.

V is TRBV18 and J is TRBJ2-7; D may be TRBD2 (6 bases). Germline V gene sequence: CDR1 KGHSH, CDR2 LQKENI. V was clipped by 2 bases and J by 4 bases, with 9 bases between them. This CDR3 is 13 amino acids long. CDR3 bases: TGTGCCAGCTCACCAATGGCGGGGTACGAGCAGTACTTC. Residues: CASSPMAGYEQYF.

This clonotype was observed a few times. The chain carries TRBV7-9 and TRBJ1-2; no clear D. V lost 5 bases and J 2 bases, leaving 9 bases between the germline ends. The germline CDR1 and CDR2 sequences are SEHNR and FQNEAQ (reference sequence). There are 13 residues in the CDR3. The CDR3 is CASSRIGNYGYTF. DNA for the CDR3: TGTGCCAGCAGCAGGATAGGAAACTATGGCTACACCTTC. Variable domain in full (rest from reference TRBV7-9 and TRBJ1-2): DTGVSQNPRHKITKRGQNVTFRCDPISEHNRLYWYRQTLGQGPEFLTYFQNEAQLEKSRLLSDRFSAERPKGSFSTLEIQRTEQGDSAMYLCASSRIGNYGYTFGSGTRLTVV.

The rearrangement links TRBV28 to TRBJ1-2, with D hard to call. The CDR3 is 13 amino acids. Germline-derived CDR1 and CDR2 are MDHEN and SYDVKM. Trimming took 3 bases from V and 8 from J, leaving 13 bases between them. CDR3 region: CASSFTSSRGYTF. The CDR3 region has the DNA TGTGCCAGCAGTTTTACGAGTAGTAGAGGCTACACCTTC.

V usage is TRBV20-1 and J usage is TRBJ2-3; D is ambiguous. CDR1 is DFQATT and CDR2 is SNEGSKA in the germline V gene (reference sequence). CDR3 length: 13 amino acids. V was shortened by 0 bases and J by 6 bases, with 10 bases between the two germline ends. The CDR3, as DNA: TGCAGTGCTAGAGAGCTAGTTGGGGATACGCAGTATTTT. Its protein product is CSARELVGDTQYF.

The chain couples TRBV11-1 to TRBJ2-3; D is undetermined. From germline, CDR1 is SGHAT and CDR2 FQDESV (reference sequence). Deletions cut 5 bases from V and 6 bases from J, with 12 bases between. This CDR3 spans 13 amino acids. The CDR3 DNA sequence: TGTGCCAGCAGCCTCGGCCGCATGGATACGCAGTATTTT. Its protein product is CASSLGRMDTQYF.

The chain carries TRBV7-8 and TRBJ2-1, with no clear D. This CDR3 comprises 14 residues. Trimming stripped 0 bases from V and 5 bases from J, with 8 bases between. Germline lookup yields CDR1 SGHVS and CDR2 FQNEAQ. DNA for the CDR3: TGTGCCAGCAGCTTAGCGCGTCAGGACAATGAGCAGTTCTTC. Translating it yields CASSLARQDNEQFF.

This clonotype was counted between two and nine times. The chain has TRBV7-9 and TRBJ2-6; unclear D gene. The V gene's germline CDR1 is SEHNR and CDR2 FQNEAQ (reference sequence). The CDR3 length is 16 residues. The germline V and J ends were trimmed by 4 bases and 0 bases, with 10 bases remaining between them. The CDR3 loop is CASSSGRPSGANVLTF. The DNA of the CDR3 is TGTGCCAGCAGCTCCGGACGACCCTCTGGGGCCAACGTCCTGACTTTC.

This clonotype has only one observation. The chain is built from TRBV13 and TRBJ2-7, with 8 bases aligning to TRBD2. TRBJ2-5 explains the end of the DNA better; the J call may be wrong. The length of the CDR3 is 18 residues. CDR1 PRHDT and CDR2 FYEKMQ come from the germline V gene (reference sequence). This chain's CDR3 is CASSPRPPQGLAGETQYF. The CDR3 nucleotides are TGTGCCAGCAGCCCTCGCCCCCCTCAAGGTCTAGCGGGAGAGACCCAGTACTTC.